This is a list of T cell receptor beta chains from one sample in a study of T cell repertoires in cytomegalovirus infection. TCRdb used MiXCR to reprocess the reads, holding one entry per CDR3 protein. Among 250,000 to 350,000 distinct CDR3 sequences listed, roughly 23% were seen once. Source material: PBMCs. These receptors all stem from a human donor in good health (CMV status not recorded). Some clones in this sample may be carry-over from other donors' samples. The CDR3 runs from the conserved cysteine through the conserved F or W. Fields, in order: D gene, clone size, J gene, V gene, CDR3 protein, CDR3 DNA. D genes are given only for firm matches. The listing skips clone size in some rows; elsewhere it reads once, few, many or a size class.

d_call: TRBD1
clone_size: many
j_call: TRBJ1-2
v_call: TRBV27
cdr3_aa: CASSGLGQRKGYTF
cdr3_nt: TGTGCCAGCAGTGGCCTGGGACAGAGGAAAGGCTACACCTTC

d_call: .
clone_size: few
j_call: TRBJ2-1
v_call: TRBV29-1
cdr3_aa: CSVGHLSNEQFF
cdr3_nt: TGCAGCGTTGGGCACCTCTCCAATGAGCAGTTCTTC

d_call: .
clone_size: .
j_call: TRBJ1-1
v_call: TRBV5-4
cdr3_aa: CASSLPGAGSTTEAFF
cdr3_nt: TGTGCCAGCAGCTTACCGGGGGCTGGTTCGACCACTGAAGCTTTCTTT

d_call: TRBD2
clone_size: few
j_call: TRBJ2-7
v_call: TRBV20-1
cdr3_aa: CSATRILAGVPYEQYF
cdr3_nt: TGCAGTGCTACCCGCATCCTAGCGGGGGTTCCCTACGAGCAGTACTTC

d_call: .
clone_size: few
j_call: TRBJ2-6
v_call: TRBV2
cdr3_aa: CASSEGESGANVLTF
cdr3_nt: TGTGCCAGTTCTGAGGGGGAATCTGGGGCCAACGTCCTGACTTTC

d_call: .
clone_size: few
j_call: TRBJ1-2
v_call: TRBV29-1
cdr3_aa: CSVAGINYGYTF
cdr3_nt: TGCAGCGTCGCCGGGATTAACTATGGCTACACCTTC

d_call: .
clone_size: .
j_call: TRBJ2-2
v_call: TRBV4-3
cdr3_aa: CASSPGPNTGELFF
cdr3_nt: TGCGCCAGCAGCCCGGGACCGAACACCGGGGAGCTGTTTTTT

d_call: .
clone_size: .
j_call: TRBJ2-5
v_call: TRBV29-1
cdr3_aa: CSVDLSLSLETQYF
cdr3_nt: TGCAGCGTTGATCTCAGTTTAAGTTTGGAGACCCAGTACTTC

d_call: .
clone_size: .
j_call: TRBJ1-2
v_call: TRBV5-6
cdr3_aa: CASSSYGPFRGYTF
cdr3_nt: TGTGCCAGCAGCTCCTACGGTCCCTTTCGTGGCTACACCTTC

d_call: TRBD1
clone_size: .
j_call: TRBJ2-7
v_call: TRBV7-9
cdr3_aa: CASSLKTGGLSYEQYF
cdr3_nt: TGTGCCAGCAGCTTGAAGACAGGGGGTTTATCCTACGAGCAGTACTTC

d_call: TRBD2
clone_size: .
j_call: TRBJ2-3
v_call: TRBV14
cdr3_aa: CASSQDYGRATDTQYF
cdr3_nt: TGTGCCAGCAGCCAAGATTACGGGAGGGCCACAGATACGCAGTATTTT

d_call: .
clone_size: many
j_call: TRBJ2-3
v_call: TRBV7-9
cdr3_aa: CASSSKARTDTQYF
cdr3_nt: TGTGCCAGCAGCTCCAAGGCTCGCACAGATACGCAGTATTTT

d_call: TRBD2
clone_size: many
j_call: TRBJ2-7
v_call: TRBV7-2
cdr3_aa: CASSPLTGGPYEQYF
cdr3_nt: TGTGCCAGCAGCCCCTTAACGGGAGGGCCCTACGAGCAGTACTTC

d_call: .
clone_size: few
j_call: TRBJ1-1
v_call: TRBV28
cdr3_aa: CASRAGNTEAFF
cdr3_nt: TGTGCCAGCAGGGCAGGGAACACTGAAGCTTTCTTT

d_call: TRBD1
clone_size: many
j_call: TRBJ2-4
v_call: TRBV29-1
cdr3_aa: CSVQRDRGNIQYF
cdr3_nt: TGCAGCGTCCAACGAGACAGGGGAAACATTCAGTACTTC

d_call: TRBD1
clone_size: .
j_call: TRBJ2-1
v_call: TRBV29-1
cdr3_aa: CSVGRTGKNNEQFF
cdr3_nt: TGCAGCGTTGGAAGGACAGGGAAGAATAATGAGCAGTTCTTC

d_call: .
clone_size: .
j_call: TRBJ1-2
v_call: TRBV12-3/TRBV12-4
cdr3_aa: CASSFSEGAVYGYTF
cdr3_nt: TGTGCCAGCAGTTTCTCAGAGGGCGCGGTATATGGCTACACCTTC

d_call: .
clone_size: .
j_call: TRBJ1-5
v_call: TRBV25-1
cdr3_aa: CASSEFGQPQHF
cdr3_nt: TGTGCCAGCAGTGAATTCGGGCAGCCCCAGCATTTT

d_call: TRBD1
clone_size: few
j_call: TRBJ2-3
v_call: TRBV11-2
cdr3_aa: CASSVRQGADTQYF
cdr3_nt: TGTGCCAGCAGCGTCCGACAGGGGGCAGATACGCAGTATTTT

d_call: .
clone_size: .
j_call: TRBJ2-2
v_call: TRBV6-1
cdr3_aa: CASRKTRVAGELFF
cdr3_nt: TGTGCCAGCAGGAAGACTAGAGTGGCCGGGGAGCTGTTTTTT

d_call: .
clone_size: .
j_call: TRBJ1-4
v_call: TRBV11-2
cdr3_aa: CASSSAHALEKLFF
cdr3_nt: TGTGCCAGCAGCTCGGCCCACGCGTTAGAAAAACTGTTTTTT

d_call: TRBD2
clone_size: many
j_call: TRBJ2-7
v_call: TRBV28
cdr3_aa: CASSSREGHSYEQYF
cdr3_nt: TGTGCCAGCAGCTCTCGGGAGGGGCACTCCTACGAGCAGTACTTC

d_call: .
clone_size: .
j_call: TRBJ2-2
v_call: TRBV4-3
cdr3_aa: CASSQGTSHTGELFF
cdr3_nt: TGCGCCAGCAGCCAAGGAACTAGCCACACCGGGGAGCTGTTTTTT

d_call: TRBD1
clone_size: .
j_call: TRBJ1-1
v_call: TRBV29-1
cdr3_aa: CSVERQGGTEAFF
cdr3_nt: TGCAGCGTTGAGAGGCAGGGGGGAACTGAAGCTTTCTTT

d_call: .
clone_size: .
j_call: TRBJ1-1
v_call: TRBV5-6
cdr3_aa: CASSLGIGGTEAFF
cdr3_nt: TGTGCCAGCAGCTTGGGGATAGGGGGCACTGAAGCTTTCTTT